These 28 T cell receptor beta chains share one sample of origin, sequenced in a study of blood T cells in healthy people across ages. Primed by a sample-barcoded 5' primer and a J-beta primer mix, a second PCR proceeded for about 6 to 12 cycles. TCRdb reprocessed the 5' RACE reads with MiXCR, giving one entry per CDR3 protein. The sample consists of hundreds of thousands of distinct CDR3 sequences, roughly 26% of them appearing once. The sequencing sample was made of blood. These receptor sequences come from a woman of 80 years or more in good health.

The sample holds many counts of this clonotype. V is TRBV2 and J is TRBJ2-5; tentatively, D is TRBD2 (5 bases). CDR3 length: 12 amino acids. The V gene's germline CDR1 is SNHLY and CDR2 FYNNEI. V lost 6 bases to trimming and J lost 5 bases, with 10 bases between them. The CDR3 nucleotides read TGTGCCAGCAGGAGGGATGCGGAGACCCAGTACTTC. Its translation: CASRRDAETQYF. Variable domain in full (rest from reference TRBV2 and TRBJ2-5): EPEVTQTPSHQVTQMGQEVILRCVPISNHLYFYWYRQILGQKVEFLVSFYNNEISEKSEIFDDQFSVERPDGSNFTLKIRSTKLEDSAMYFCASRRDAETQYFGPGTRLLVL.

At least ten counts were recorded for this clonotype. The chain has TRBV20-1 and TRBJ1-2, with D unresolved. CDR3 size: 13 residues. V dropped 5 bases and J dropped 8 bases, with 18 bases sitting between them. CDR1 is DFQATT and CDR2 is SNEGSKA in the germline V gene (reference sequence). CDR3 amino acids: CSAPPPLAGGYTF. CDR3 nucleotides: TGCAGTGCTCCACCCCCCTTGGCAGGAGGCTACACCTTC.

This clonotype showed up just a few times. The CDR3 loop reads CASTEQGHNQPQHF. In DNA form, the CDR3 reads TGTGCCAGCACGGAACAGGGTCACAATCAGCCCCAGCATTTT. The rearrangement joins TRBV6-6 to TRBJ1-5; D is possibly TRBD1 (6 bases). Germline V gene sequence: CDR1 MNHNY, CDR2 SVGAGI (reference sequence). With 7 bases removed from V and 3 bases from J, the gap between germline ends came to 13 bases. This CDR3 region has 14 residues.

For this clonotype: One end of the junction is discordant with germline, which a read error may explain. For the CDR3, the DNA is TGTGCCATCGATCCGGGACAGATAAGCTCTGGGGCCAACGTCCGGACTTTC. Encoded protein: CAIDPGQISSGANVRTF. The V and J genes are TRBV10-3 and TRBJ2-6; TRBD1 aligns across 7 bases. Germline V gene sequence: CDR1 ENHRY, CDR2 SYGVKD. The CDR3 runs to 17 residues.

The chain couples TRBV11-3 to TRBJ2-1, with 8 bases matching TRBD2. Trimming removed 1 base from V and 9 bases from J; junction bases left unmatched: 5. CDR1 and CDR2 from the germline V gene are SGHNT and YENEEA. This CDR3 has 14 amino acids. CDR3 loop: CASSLVAGGVEQFF. The CDR3, as DNA: TGTGCCAGCAGCTTAGTTGCGGGGGGCGTTGAGCAGTTCTTC.

Many counts were recorded for this clonotype. The V call is TRBV7-2, the J call TRBJ2-5; the match to TRBD2 covers 15 bases. The CDR3 contains 18 residues. CDR1 is SGHTA, CDR2 FQGNSA, per germline. Trimming removed 2 bases from V and 1 base from J; junction bases left unmatched: 5. CDR3 sequence: CASSLRGLAGGRQETQYF. The CDR3 DNA follows: TGTGCCAGCAGCTTAAGGGGACTAGCGGGGGGCCGCCAAGAGACCCAGTACTTC.

This clonotype was seen repeatedly, ten times or more. The CDR3 protein is CASSVGSQGNSPLHF. As DNA, the CDR3 is TGTGCCAGCAGCGTAGGGTCCCAGGGCAATTCACCCCTCCACTTT. V and J are TRBV9 and TRBJ1-6, with D perhaps matching TRBD1 (5 bases). The V end was cut by 0 bases, the J end by 7 bases, with 11 bases between. This CDR3 contains 15 residues. Germline V gives CDR1 SGDLS, CDR2 YYNGEE.

The sample holds a few counts of this clonotype. One base away lies a much larger clone, so this may be a sequencing read error. This chain uses TRBV20-1 with TRBJ2-5; TRBD1 agrees at 10 bases. Germline CDR1 reads DFQATT; CDR2 reads SNEGSKA (reference sequence). The length of the CDR3 is 13 residues. Trimming removed 3 bases from V and 11 bases from J; junction bases left unmatched: 9. In DNA, the CDR3 is TGCAGTGCTAGGGGACAGGGGAACAATGAGCAGTACTTC. This gives the protein CSARGQGNNEQYF.

This clonotype was counted once. Being one base from a much bigger clone, this may be a read error. V usage is TRBV20-1 and J usage is TRBJ1-2; no clear D gene. The germline V gene has CDR1 DFQATT and CDR2 SNEGSKA (reference sequence). CDR3 size: 15 residues. CDR3 loop: CSASPPAGANNGYTF. The CDR3 DNA is TGCAGTGCTAGTCCCCCCGCAGGAGCTAACAATGGCTACACCTTC.

This CDR3 is CSAREGRSSYNSPLHF. CDR3 nucleotides: TGCAGTGCTAGAGAAGGACGGAGCTCCTATAATTCACCCCTCCACTTT. The V call is TRBV20-1, the J call TRBJ1-6, with D uncertain. CDR3 size: 16 residues. CDR1 is DFQATT, CDR2 SNEGSKA, per germline (reference sequence). V dropped 0 bases and J dropped 0 bases, with 9 bases sitting between them.

This clonotype was observed a handful of times. Just one base apart from a much larger clone, this may be a read error. The chain links TRBV7-2 to TRBJ2-1; 8 bases fit TRBD1. Judging by the DNA end, TRBJ2-7 fits better; the J call may be wrong. Germline lookup yields CDR1 SGHTA and CDR2 FQGNSA. This CDR3 spans 17 amino acids. This CDR3 reads CASSLNVLGQVYNEQYF. CDR3 coding DNA: TGTGCCAGCAGCTTAAATGTGCTGGGACAGGTATACAATGAGCAGTACTTC.

This clonotype was counted ten times or more. This chain's CDR3 is CAMTRDRSYNEQFF. The DNA for the CDR3 is TGTGCCATGACTAGGGACCGTTCCTACAATGAGCAGTTCTTC. The chain couples TRBV7-9 to TRBJ2-1, with D perhaps matching TRBD2 (6 bases). CDR3 size: 14 residues. Germline V CDR1 and CDR2: SEHNR, FQNEAQ (reference sequence). V shed 10 bases and J shed 1 base, with 14 bases lying between them. Looking up the rest from reference TRBV7-9 and TRBJ2-1 gives the full variable domain: DTGVSQNPRHKITKRGQNVTFRCDPISEHNRLYWYRQTLGQGPEFLTYFQNEAQLEKSRLLSDRFSAERPKGSFSTLEIQRTEQGDSAMYLCAMTRDRSYNEQFFGPGTRLTVL.

V is TRBV5-6 and J is TRBJ2-2; 8 bases fit TRBD1. Trimming removed 4 bases from V and 2 bases from J; junction bases left unmatched: 13. Germline V gene lookup returns CDR1 SGHDT and CDR2 YYEEEE. The CDR3 sequence is 18 residues long. The DNA for the CDR3 is TGTGCCAGCAGCCTATTAGGGTCTGCAGGGGGCAACACCGGGGAGCTGTTTTTT. Translated: CASSLLGSAGGNTGELFF.

As for this clonotype: Just one base apart from a much larger clone, this may be a read error. This rearrangement joins TRBV6-2 or TRBV6-3 to TRBJ2-7; D is unclear. The germline V gene encodes CDR1 MNHEY and CDR2 SVGEGT. The CDR3 has 15 residues. Trimming shortened V by 7 bases and J by 0 bases, and 16 bases separated the two germline ends. The CDR3 reads CASKSADGSSYEQYF. CDR3 bases: TGTGCCAGCAAGTCCGCGGACGGTAGCTCCTACGAGCAGTACTTC.

This clonotype was counted many times. The chain links TRBV12-3 or TRBV12-4 to TRBJ1-1; tentatively, D is TRBD1 (6 bases). CDR3 length equals 13 residues. Trimming took 4 bases from V and 1 from J, leaving 7 bases between them. This CDR3 reads CASSSGANTEAFF. The CDR3 DNA is TGTGCCAGCAGTTCAGGGGCGAACACTGAAGCTTTCTTT.

This rearrangement joins TRBV11-3 to TRBJ2-4, with 7 bases matching TRBD2. The germline gives CDR1 SGHNT, CDR2 YENEEA. V lost 5 bases and J lost 7; bases outside the gene matches: 8. The CDR3 loop spans 14 amino acids. CDR3 sequence reads: CASSATGEGNIQYF. The DNA for the CDR3 is TGTGCCAGCAGCGCCACGGGGGAGGGGAACATTCAGTACTTC.

On this clonotype: This may arise from a read error, as a much more abundant clone is one base away. V usage is TRBV5-1 and J usage is TRBJ2-7, with D possibly TRBD1 on 5 matching bases. Germline assignment: CDR1 SGHRS and CDR2 YFSETQ. The CDR3 has 14 residues. Deletions cut 4 bases from V and 7 bases from J, with 18 bases between. CDR3 in DNA: TGCGCCAGCAGCCAAGGGGATACTATGGGGGAGCAGTACGTC. Protein: CASSQGDTMGEQYV.

This clonotype has just a few counts. The chain is built from TRBV20-1 and TRBJ2-7, with 7 positions matching TRBD2. There are 15 residues in the CDR3. Looked up from germline, CDR1 is DFQATT and CDR2 is SNEGSKA (reference sequence). The V and J ends lost 4 bases and 0 bases, in that order; junction bases with no gene match: 9. The CDR3 DNA reads TGCAGTGCTACCAACGCGGGGAGGGGCTCCTACGAGCAGTACTTC. Encoded protein: CSATNAGRGSYEQYF.

This clonotype was seen at least ten times. The genes are TRBV24-1 and TRBJ2-6, with D uncertain. Germline lookup yields CDR1 KGHDR and CDR2 SFDVKD. The CDR3 is 16 amino acids. Trimming took 4 bases from V and 0 from J, leaving 9 bases between them. CDR3 in DNA: TGTGCCACCAGTGAGATAACGCGCTCTGGGGCCAACGTCCTGACTTTC. Protein: CATSEITRSGANVLTF.

This clonotype was picked up many times. The V call is TRBV27, the J call TRBJ2-1, with 13 nucleotides matching TRBD2. With 2 bases clipped from V and 4 bases from J, the junction kept 14 bases outside the gene matches. Germline V gives CDR1 MNHEY, CDR2 SMNVEV (reference sequence). The CDR3 has 20 residues. The CDR3 loop is CASSLRPTSGGASDYNEQFF. In DNA, the CDR3 is TGTGCCAGCAGTTTACGTCCCACTAGCGGGGGGGCCTCCGATTACAATGAGCAGTTCTTC.

This clonotype was detected many times. The J gene is TRBJ2-3, the V gene TRBV7-8, with 9 nucleotides matching TRBD2. CDR1 and CDR2 (germline): SGHVS, FQNEAQ. After removal of 5 bases from V and 10 bases from J, the junction contained 7 bases not matched to a gene. The CDR3 has 13 amino acids. The CDR3 DNA reads TGTGCCAGCAGCAAGACCCTAGCGGGGTCGCAGTATTTT. Protein product: CASSKTLAGSQYF.

This clonotype has more than one count but fewer than ten. At one end, the junction sequence differs from germline, possibly due to a read error. This sequence joins TRBV12-3 or TRBV12-4 and TRBJ2-3, with 7 bases fitting TRBD1. The CDR3 sequence is 14 residues long. The CDR3 is CASITRGTADMQYF. The CDR3 DNA reads TGTGCCAGCATCACTAGAGGGACAGCAGATATGCAGTATTTT.

The genes are TRBV5-1 and TRBJ2-7; D possibly corresponds to TRBD2 (5 bases). V was cut by 4 bases and J by 0 bases, with 14 bases left in between. This CDR3 contains 15 residues. Germline CDR1 is SGHRS and CDR2 is YFSETQ. In DNA form, the CDR3 reads TGCGCCAGCAGCCCTGGTGTGACTACCTCCTACGAGCAGTACTTC. Protein product: CASSPGVTTSYEQYF. The full variable domain, rest sourced from reference TRBV5-1 and TRBJ2-7, is KAGVTQTPRYLIKTRGQQVTLSCSPISGHRSVSWYQQTPGQGLQFLFEYFSETQRNKGNFPGRFSGRQFSNSRSEMNVSTLELGDSALYLCASSPGVTTSYEQYFGPGTRLTVT.

On this clonotype: One junction end does not reproduce the germline sequence, and a read error may be involved. This chain links TRBV5-1 with TRBJ2-7; maybe TRBD1 (5 bases). From germline, CDR1 is SGHRS and CDR2 YFSETQ. The CDR3 contains 15 residues. The CDR3 DNA follows: TGCGCCAGCAGCTCGACAGTTAGCTCCTACAATGAGCAGCACTTC. Its protein is CASSSTVSSYNEQHF.

The chain recombines TRBV3-1 with TRBJ2-3, with TRBD1 matching 10 bases. Unmatched junction bases numbered 7, after V lost 1 base and J lost 3 bases. Germline values: CDR1 LGHDT, CDR2 YNNKEL (reference sequence). The CDR3 is 17 amino acids. CDR3 sequence: CASSQAIPGQGTDTQYF. The CDR3, as DNA: TGTGCCAGCAGCCAAGCAATACCGGGACAGGGGACAGATACGCAGTATTTT.

V and J are TRBV30 and TRBJ2-7; D might be TRBD1 (7 bases). The CDR3 contains 12 residues. V dropped 8 bases and J dropped 3 bases, with 14 bases sitting between them. Germline V gene sequence: CDR1 GTSNPN, CDR2 SVGIG (reference sequence). CDR3 in DNA: TGTGCCGTAGGAGGGGACAGCTACGAGCAGTACTTC. This codes for CAVGGDSYEQYF.

This clonotype was counted a few times. A read error may be the cause here, since a much bigger clone is one base away. The chain links TRBV10-2 to TRBJ2-7, with D perhaps TRBD2 (5 bases). The germline CDR1 and CDR2 sequences are WSHSY and SAAADI. This CDR3 is built from 14 residues. This chain's CDR3 is CASRESGSSYEQYF. Written as DNA, the CDR3 is TGCGCCAGCAGGGAGTCGGGGAGCTCCTACGAGCAGTACTTC.

The chain combines TRBV20-1 with TRBJ1-4; D gene unclear. The CDR3 spans 15 residues. The V gene's germline CDR1 is DFQATT and CDR2 SNEGSKA (reference sequence). V was clipped by 5 bases and J by 0 bases, with 13 bases between them. CDR3 sequence reads: CSAAQSNPTNEKLFF. Here the CDR3 DNA reads TGCAGTGCTGCCCAATCAAACCCAACTAATGAAAAACTGTTTTTT.